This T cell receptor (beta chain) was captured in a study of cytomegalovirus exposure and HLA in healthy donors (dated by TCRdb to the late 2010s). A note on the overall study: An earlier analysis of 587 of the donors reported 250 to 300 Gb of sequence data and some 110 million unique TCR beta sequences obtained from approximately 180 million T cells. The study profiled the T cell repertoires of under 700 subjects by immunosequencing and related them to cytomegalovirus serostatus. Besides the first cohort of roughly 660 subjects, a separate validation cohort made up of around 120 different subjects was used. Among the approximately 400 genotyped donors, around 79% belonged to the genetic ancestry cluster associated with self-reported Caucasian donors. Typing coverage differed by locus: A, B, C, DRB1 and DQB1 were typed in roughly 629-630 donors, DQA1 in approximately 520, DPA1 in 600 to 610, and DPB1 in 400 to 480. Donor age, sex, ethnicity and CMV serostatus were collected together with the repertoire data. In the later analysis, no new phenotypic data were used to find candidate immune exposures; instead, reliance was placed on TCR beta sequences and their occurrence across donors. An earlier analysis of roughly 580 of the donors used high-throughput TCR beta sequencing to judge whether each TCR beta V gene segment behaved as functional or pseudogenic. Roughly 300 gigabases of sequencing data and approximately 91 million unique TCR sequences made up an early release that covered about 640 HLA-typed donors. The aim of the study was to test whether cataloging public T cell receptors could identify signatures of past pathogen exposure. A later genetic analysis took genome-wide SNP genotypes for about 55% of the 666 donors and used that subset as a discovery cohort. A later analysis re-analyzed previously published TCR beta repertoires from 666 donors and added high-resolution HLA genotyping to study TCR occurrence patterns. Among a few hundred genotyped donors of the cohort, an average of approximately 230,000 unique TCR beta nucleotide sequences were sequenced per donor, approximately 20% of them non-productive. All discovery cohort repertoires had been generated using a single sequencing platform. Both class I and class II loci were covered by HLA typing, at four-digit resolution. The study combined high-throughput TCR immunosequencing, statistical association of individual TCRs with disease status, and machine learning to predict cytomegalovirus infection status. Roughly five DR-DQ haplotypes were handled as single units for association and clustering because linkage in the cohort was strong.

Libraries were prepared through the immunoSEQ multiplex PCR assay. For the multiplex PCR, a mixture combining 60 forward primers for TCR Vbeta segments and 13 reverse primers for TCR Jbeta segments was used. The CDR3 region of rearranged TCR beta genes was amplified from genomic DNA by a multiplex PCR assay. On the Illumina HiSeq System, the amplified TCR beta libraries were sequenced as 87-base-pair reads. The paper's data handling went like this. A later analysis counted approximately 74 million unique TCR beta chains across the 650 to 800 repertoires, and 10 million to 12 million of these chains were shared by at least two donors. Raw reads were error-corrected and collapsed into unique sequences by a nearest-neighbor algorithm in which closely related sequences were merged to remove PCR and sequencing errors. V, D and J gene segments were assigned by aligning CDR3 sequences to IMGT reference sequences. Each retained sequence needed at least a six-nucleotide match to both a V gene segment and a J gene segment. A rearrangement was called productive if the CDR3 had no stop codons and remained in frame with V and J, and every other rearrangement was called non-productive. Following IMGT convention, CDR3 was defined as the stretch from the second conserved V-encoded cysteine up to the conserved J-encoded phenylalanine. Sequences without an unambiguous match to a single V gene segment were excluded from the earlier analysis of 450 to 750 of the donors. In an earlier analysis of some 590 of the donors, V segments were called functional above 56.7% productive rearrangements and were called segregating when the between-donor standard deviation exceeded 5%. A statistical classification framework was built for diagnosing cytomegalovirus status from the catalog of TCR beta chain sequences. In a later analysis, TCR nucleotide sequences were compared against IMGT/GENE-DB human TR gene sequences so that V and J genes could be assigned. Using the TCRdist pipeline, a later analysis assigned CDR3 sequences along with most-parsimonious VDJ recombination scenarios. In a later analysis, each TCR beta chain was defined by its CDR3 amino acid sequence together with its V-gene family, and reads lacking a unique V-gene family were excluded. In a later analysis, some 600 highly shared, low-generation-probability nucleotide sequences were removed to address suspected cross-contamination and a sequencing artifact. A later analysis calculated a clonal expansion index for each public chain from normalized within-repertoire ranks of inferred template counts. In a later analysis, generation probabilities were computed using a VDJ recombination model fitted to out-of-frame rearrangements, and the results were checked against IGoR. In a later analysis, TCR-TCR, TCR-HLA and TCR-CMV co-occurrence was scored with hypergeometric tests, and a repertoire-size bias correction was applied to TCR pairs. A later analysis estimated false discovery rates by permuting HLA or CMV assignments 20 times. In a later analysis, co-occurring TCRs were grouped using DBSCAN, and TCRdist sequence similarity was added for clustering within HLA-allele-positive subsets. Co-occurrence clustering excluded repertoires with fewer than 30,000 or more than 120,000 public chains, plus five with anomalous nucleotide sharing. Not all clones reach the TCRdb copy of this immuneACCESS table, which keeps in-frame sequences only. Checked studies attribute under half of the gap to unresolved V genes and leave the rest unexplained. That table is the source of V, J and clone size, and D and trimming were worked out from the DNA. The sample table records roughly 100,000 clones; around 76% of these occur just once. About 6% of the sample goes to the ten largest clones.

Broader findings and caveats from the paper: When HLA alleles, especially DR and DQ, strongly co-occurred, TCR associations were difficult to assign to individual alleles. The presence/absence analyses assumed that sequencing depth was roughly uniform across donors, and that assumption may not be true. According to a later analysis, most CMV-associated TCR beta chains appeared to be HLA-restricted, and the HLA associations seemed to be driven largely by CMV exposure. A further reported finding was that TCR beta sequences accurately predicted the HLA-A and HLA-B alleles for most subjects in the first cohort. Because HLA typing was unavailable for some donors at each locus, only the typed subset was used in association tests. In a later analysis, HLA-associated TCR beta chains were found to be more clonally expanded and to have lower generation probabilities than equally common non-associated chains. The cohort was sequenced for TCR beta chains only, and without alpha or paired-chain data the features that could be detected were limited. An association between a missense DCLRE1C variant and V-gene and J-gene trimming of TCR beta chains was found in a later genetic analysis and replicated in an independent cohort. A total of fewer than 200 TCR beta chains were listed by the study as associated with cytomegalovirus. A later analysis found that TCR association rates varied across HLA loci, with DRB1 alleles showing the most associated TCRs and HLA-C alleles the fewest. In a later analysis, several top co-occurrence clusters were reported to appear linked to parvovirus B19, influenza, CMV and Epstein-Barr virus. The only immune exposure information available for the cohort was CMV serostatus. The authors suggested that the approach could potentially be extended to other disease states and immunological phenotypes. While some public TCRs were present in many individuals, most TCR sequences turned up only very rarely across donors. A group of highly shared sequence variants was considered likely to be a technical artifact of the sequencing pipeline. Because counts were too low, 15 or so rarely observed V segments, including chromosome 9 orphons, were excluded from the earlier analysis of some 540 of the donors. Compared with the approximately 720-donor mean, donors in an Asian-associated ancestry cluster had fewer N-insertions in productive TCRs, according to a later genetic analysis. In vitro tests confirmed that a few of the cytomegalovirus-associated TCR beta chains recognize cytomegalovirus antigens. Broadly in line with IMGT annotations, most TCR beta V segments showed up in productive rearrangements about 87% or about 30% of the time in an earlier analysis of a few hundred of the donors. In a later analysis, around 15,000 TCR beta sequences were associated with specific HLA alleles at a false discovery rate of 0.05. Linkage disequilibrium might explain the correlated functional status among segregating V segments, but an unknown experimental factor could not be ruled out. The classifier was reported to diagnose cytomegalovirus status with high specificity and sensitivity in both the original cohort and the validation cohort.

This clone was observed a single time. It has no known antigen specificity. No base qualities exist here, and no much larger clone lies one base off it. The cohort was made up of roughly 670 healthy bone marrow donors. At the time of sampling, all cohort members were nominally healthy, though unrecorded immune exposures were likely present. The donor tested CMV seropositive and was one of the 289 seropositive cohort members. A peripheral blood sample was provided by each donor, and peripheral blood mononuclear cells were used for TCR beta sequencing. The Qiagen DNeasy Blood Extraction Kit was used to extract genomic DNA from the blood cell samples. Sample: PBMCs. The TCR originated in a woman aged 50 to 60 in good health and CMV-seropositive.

The nucleotide sequence is TGTGCCAGTCGAGGGATTTGGAACTACGAGCAGTACTTC. It translates as CASRGIWNYEQYF. The chain is assembled from TRBV19 and TRBJ2-7; matching of 5 bases hints at TRBD2 as the D gene. Reading from cysteine to phenylalanine, the CDR3 counts 13 amino acids. CDR3 DNA is the only sequence kept; it has 39 bases, read in frame from the first base. From a lookup of the germline V gene (reference sequence), CDR1 and CDR2 are LNHDA and SQIVND. V was cut back by 8 bases and J by 3 bases, leaving a gap of 14 bases between them.